These 2 T cell receptor beta chains came from one sample sequenced in a study of post-analysis software for immune sequencing data (dated by TCRdb to between 2014 and 2017). Broader findings and caveats from the paper: A handful of TRBV segments, including TRBV5-6, TRBV5-1 and TRBV20-1, were significantly more frequent in patients than controls.

What these receptors recognize is not known. Library generation was performed with PCR. The sequencer listed for this sample is Illumina HiSeq 2500. To reduce PCR and sequencing biases, unique molecular identifiers were built into the TCR beta cDNA libraries. TCRdb reprocessing: public reads trimmed at Q25 with fastp, clones called with MiXCR, in-frame beta chains kept. All rows with the same CDR3 protein become a single entry with the most common DNA and genes. The sample data list under 200,000 distinct CDR3 sequences, and 25% to 35% of these were observed just once. The ten largest clones take up 3% to 4% of the sample. Sequences were obtained from blood. Source of these receptors: a girl aged 2-17 years with multiple sclerosis.

In the case of this clonotype: This may stem from a read error, because a much larger clone lies one nucleotide away. This sequence joins TRBV28 and TRBJ2-5; 8 bases match TRBD1. This CDR3 has 15 amino acids. Germline loops: CDR1 MDHEN, CDR2 SYDVKM. V dropped 8 bases and J dropped 4; count of bases not matched to a gene: 12. The chain's CDR3 is CASSARTGRRETQYF. The CDR3 DNA sequence: TGTGCCAGCTCCGCCCGGACAGGGAGAAGAGAGACCCAGTACTTC. The variable domain in full, with the rest retrieved from reference TRBV28 and TRBJ2-5, is DVKVTQSSRYLVKRTGEKVFLECVQDMDHENMFWYRQDPGLGLRLIYFSYDVKMKEKGDIPEGYSVSREKKERFSLILESASTNQTSMYLCASSARTGRRETQYFGPGTRLLVL.

This clonotype was seen repeatedly, ten times or more. The chain uses TRBV20-1 and TRBJ1-2; D not resolved. This CDR3 region has 15 residues. The V gene lost 3 bases and the J gene lost 1 base, with 15 bases spanning the gap. Germline values: CDR1 DFQATT, CDR2 SNEGSKA (reference sequence). This CDR3 is CSASGSGGINYGYTF. The CDR3 DNA reads as TGCAGTGCTAGCGGGAGTGGTGGGATTAACTATGGCTACACCTTC.